This T cell receptor (beta chain) comes out of a study of tumor-infiltrating lymphocytes in primary liver carcinoma. The wider study: Tumors were stage T1-T3 N0M0, about 4.2 to 10 cm across.

Total RNA amounting to 500 ng was the source from which TCR beta cDNA was made with a constant-region primer. It was through three nested multiplex PCR rounds of slightly modified ARM-PCR that TCR beta libraries arose. The opening two PCR rounds, nine to eleven cycles each, paired TRBV1-TRBV30 forward primers with a C-beta reverse primer. TCRdb independently ran MiXCR on the multiplex PCR reads; one entry per CDR3 protein. The sample holds about 43,000 distinct CDR3 sequences, around 70% seen once. Points on this clonotype: The conserved final phenylalanine or tryptophan is absent from the CDR3, which likely points to a read error.

Each 20-30 mg portion of unsorted bulk tissue served as the source for co-extraction of RNA and DNA. The germline gives CDR1 MDHEN, CDR2 SYDVKM. This CDR3 is built from 15 residues. Source material: liver tumor tissue from sampling region 2. Subset described: tumor region T2, inferior pole. This chain connects TRBV28 to TRBJ1-4, with 11 bases lining up with TRBD1. The TCR sequence derives from a middle-aged man with primary liver carcinoma and hepatitis B virus infection. The CDR3 coding sequence is TGTGTCAGCAGTAGAGGGACAGGGGGTAATGAAAAACTGTTTTCT. Translation gives CVSSRGTGGNEKLFS.